These 27 T cell receptor beta chains were sequenced from one sample in a study of T cell responses to AZD1222 COVID-19 vaccine (dated by TCRdb to about 2021). The library was made by the immunoSEQ multiplex PCR assay. TCRdb limited this immuneACCESS table to in-frame rearrangements with V and J called. A share of clones is missing; checked studies link under half to unresolved V genes, and the rest is unexplained. Present in this sample are roughly 97,000 clones, 80% to 90% of which were seen just once. The leading ten clones occupy less than 9.5% of the sample. According to the study, the label for this sample's time point signals: baseline before first vaccination. This sample comprised peripheral blood, obtained on day 0 of AZD1222 vaccination. The receptors were sampled from an adult in good health.

The rearrangement links TRBV20-1 to TRBJ1-1; D is ambiguous. Looked up from germline, CDR1 is DFQATT and CDR2 is SNEGSKA (reference sequence). The V and J ends lost 3 bases and 7 bases respectively, with 9 bases between them. The CDR3 is made up of 11 amino acids. The CDR3 DNA follows: TGCAGTGCTAGTGTTTCGAGTGAAGCTTTCTTT. It encodes CSASVSSEAFF.

V usage is TRBV5-1 and J usage is TRBJ1-1; D is unclear. The germline V gene encodes CDR1 SGHRS and CDR2 YFSETQ. V was cut by 6 bases and J by 1 base, with 16 bases left in between. CDR3 size: 15 residues. DNA for the CDR3: TGCGCCAGCACCCCCGAACCGAGAACGAACACTGAAGCTTTCTTT. It translates to CASTPEPRTNTEAFF. Complete variable domain (other parts from reference TRBV5-1 and TRBJ1-1): KAGVTQTPRYLIKTRGQQVTLSCSPISGHRSVSWYQQTPGQGLQFLFEYFSETQRNKGNFPGRFSGRQFSNSRSEMNVSTLELGDSALYLCASTPEPRTNTEAFFGQGTRLTVV.

The J gene is TRBJ2-3, the V gene TRBV24-1; 7 nucleotides align to TRBD1. Trimming took 5 bases from V and 6 from J; bases not matched to a gene: 10. The CDR3 sequence is 15 residues long. CDR1 and CDR2 (germline): KGHDR, SFDVKD. The CDR3, as DNA: TGTGCCACCAGTGTTGAGACAGGGCCGAGGGATACGCAGTATTTT. It yields the protein CATSVETGPRDTQYF.

The chain recombines TRBV6-5 with TRBJ1-2, with TRBD1 matching 12 bases. The CDR3 runs 15 residues. J lost 6 bases, V lost 5 bases, and 7 bases had no gene match. CDR1 and CDR2 (germline): MNHEY, SVGAGI. CDR3 region: CASSRAGTGGHGYTF. CDR3 DNA: TGTGCCAGCAGTCGAGCCGGGACAGGGGGCCATGGCTACACCTTC.

V usage is TRBV13 and J usage is TRBJ1-2, with D unresolved. The CDR3 has 13 amino acids. The germline V and J ends were trimmed by 2 bases and 5 bases, with 9 bases remaining between them. The germline V gene encodes CDR1 PRHDT and CDR2 FYEKMQ (reference sequence). This CDR3 reads CASSLTSLYGYTF. CDR3 coding DNA: TGTGCCAGCAGCTTAACTAGCCTGTATGGCTACACCTTC.

The V call is TRBV7-2, the J call TRBJ1-6; D not certain. CDR1 SGHTA and CDR2 FQGNSA come from the germline V gene. Trimming stripped 9 bases from V and 9 bases from J, with 15 bases between. This CDR3 has 13 residues. The CDR3 here is CASSIDASSPLHF. DNA for the CDR3: TGTGCCAGTAGTATTGATGCTAGTTCACCCCTCCACTTT.

The CDR3 DNA reads as TGTGCCAGTACCCAGCCTGCAACTAATGAAAAACTGTTTTTT. Translation: CASTQPATNEKLFF. The V and J genes are TRBV19 and TRBJ1-4; D gene uncertain. Between the trimmed V and J ends, which lost 7 bases and 0 bases, there was a span of 9 bases. Germline-derived CDR1 and CDR2 are LNHDA and SQIVND (reference sequence). CDR3 length: 14 amino acids.

The chain is built from TRBV5-6 and TRBJ2-7, with TRBD1 as a possible D gene (6 bases). Germline CDR1 reads SGHDT; CDR2 reads YYEEEE. The CDR3 loop spans 14 amino acids. V shed 0 bases and J shed 3 bases, with 10 bases lying between them. The CDR3 DNA reads as TGTGCCAGCAGCTTGGGAGGGACATACTACGAGCAGTACTTC. Amino acid sequence: CASSLGGTYYEQYF.

V usage is TRBV10-3 and J usage is TRBJ1-1; 8 bases line up with TRBD1. The V segment lost 10 bases and the J segment 0 bases; nucleotides outside the gene matches: 7. The CDR3 covers 14 residues. Germline V gives CDR1 ENHRY, CDR2 SYGVKD. CDR3 nucleotide sequence: TGTGCCACCGGACAGGGAGGAATGAACACTGAAGCTTTCTTT. It specifies CATGQGGMNTEAFF.

This chain connects TRBV2 to TRBJ1-2, with D perhaps TRBD1 (5 bases). The CDR3 is 13 residues long. Trimming took off 6 bases at V and 7 bases at J, with 15 bases between the two ends. The germline V gene encodes CDR1 SNHLY and CDR2 FYNNEI. The CDR3 bases are TGTGCCAGCAGCGCCGGGGGGGATGGTGGCTACACCTTC. It translates to CASSAGGDGGYTF.

This chain connects TRBV7-2 to TRBJ2-7; D could derive from TRBD1 or TRBD2 (5 bases each). Germline values: CDR1 SGHTA, CDR2 FQGNSA. Trimming shortened V by 3 bases and J by 3 bases, and 12 bases separated the two germline ends. CDR3 size: 14 residues. Here the CDR3 reads CASSFRDENYEQYF. The CDR3 nucleotides read TGTGCCAGCAGCTTCCGGGACGAAAACTACGAGCAGTACTTC.

The V and J genes are TRBV29-1 and TRBJ2-7; D assignment may be TRBD1 or TRBD2 (5 bases each). The CDR3 runs 13 residues. The ends were cut back, 5 bases at V and 3 bases at J, with 14 bases in the middle. Germline V gene sequence: CDR1 SQVTM, CDR2 ANQGSEA. Written as DNA, the CDR3 is TGCAGCGTTCTTTCGGGACGGAGCTACGAGCAGTACTTC. It translates to CSVLSGRSYEQYF.

This clone was detected once. This sequence joins TRBV4-3 and TRBJ1-2; no clear D gene. Between the trimmed V and J ends, which lost 0 bases and 5 bases, there was a span of 10 bases. The CDR3 has 14 residues. Germline values: CDR1 LGHNA, CDR2 YSLEER. The CDR3 region is CASSQDRSLYGYTF. CDR3 sequence (DNA): TGCGCCAGCAGCCAAGATAGGTCCCTTTATGGCTACACCTTC.

This clone has a single count. J is TRBJ2-7 and V is TRBV3-1 (or the pseudogene TRBV3-2); D is uncertain. V dropped 1 base and J dropped 5 bases, with 12 bases sitting between them. The length of the CDR3 is 14 residues. Germline V CDR1 and CDR2: LGHDT, YNNKEL (reference sequence). CDR3 in DNA: TGTGCCAGCAGCCAAGTCGGCCTCGCCGACGAGCAGTACTTC. It yields the protein CASSQVGLADEQYF.

This clone was detected once. The V and J genes are TRBV14 and TRBJ1-4; 9 positions match TRBD1. This CDR3 spans 16 amino acids. Germline trimming cut 4 bases from V and 1 base from J; bases unmatched to any gene: 4. Germline loops: CDR1 SGHDN, CDR2 FVKESK. CDR3 in amino acids: CASSPDRGVTNEKLFF. The CDR3 DNA sequence: TGTGCCAGCAGCCCCGACAGGGGGGTAACTAATGAAAAACTGTTTTTT.

The V gene is TRBV11-2, the J gene TRBJ1-1, with D uncertain. Germline assignment: CDR1 SGHAT and CDR2 FQNNGV. The CDR3 has 15 residues. Trimming shortened V by 11 bases and J by 2 bases, and 21 bases separated the two germline ends. Here the CDR3 reads CASSLILGRNTEAFF. Here the CDR3 DNA reads TGTGCCTCAAGCTTAATTCTTGGGAGAAACACTGAAGCTTTCTTT.

V is TRBV6-5 and J is TRBJ2-2; D may match TRBD1 or TRBD2 (5 bases each). CDR3 length: 14 amino acids. V was clipped by 6 bases and J by 3 bases, with 11 bases between them. From germline, CDR1 is MNHEY and CDR2 SVGAGI. The DNA of the CDR3 is TGTGCCAGCAGGACCGGGACCTACACCGGGGAGCTGTTTTTT. Amino acid sequence: CASRTGTYTGELFF.

This chain joins TRBV4-3 and TRBJ2-3, with D perhaps being TRBD1 or TRBD2 (6 bases each). CDR3 length: 15 residues. The germline V gene has CDR1 LGHNA and CDR2 YSLEER. Trimming pared 4 bases from V and 6 bases from J, leaving 17 bases between. The DNA of the CDR3 is TGCGCCAGCAGCCCAAGCAGCCGGGGGCGCGATACGCAGTATTTT. Protein product: CASSPSSRGRDTQYF.

The chain is built from TRBV28 and TRBJ2-7; D call uncertain. V was clipped by 3 bases and J by 0 bases, with 9 bases between them. The germline V gene has CDR1 MDHEN and CDR2 SYDVKM. The CDR3 contains 14 residues. The CDR3 here is CASSFSRGSYEQYF. The CDR3 coding sequence is TGTGCCAGCAGTTTTTCCCGAGGCTCCTACGAGCAGTACTTC.

V usage is TRBV9 and J usage is TRBJ1-1, with 9 bases matching TRBD1. The V and J ends lost 2 bases and 0 bases, in that order; junction bases with no gene match: 5. Germline loops: CDR1 SGDLS, CDR2 YYNGEE. There are 16 residues in the CDR3. CDR3 nucleotides: TGTGCCAGCAGCGTGGGACAGGGACATATGAACACTGAAGCTTTCTTT. Its protein is CASSVGQGHMNTEAFF.

The chain uses TRBV9 and TRBJ2-1; 9 bases agree with TRBD2. J was trimmed by 7 bases and V by 0 bases; bases with no gene match: 5. CDR3 length: 15 amino acids. Per the germline V gene, CDR1 is SGDLS and CDR2 is YYNGEE. In DNA form, the CDR3 reads TGTGCCAGCAGCGTAGTGTTAGCGGGAGCAAATGAGCAGTTCTTC. Amino acids: CASSVVLAGANEQFF.

This clone was recorded once. The chain carries TRBV12-3 or TRBV12-4 and TRBJ2-1, with D perhaps TRBD2 (6 bases). The CDR3 is 11 amino acids. The V gene lost 6 bases and the J gene lost 9 bases, with 9 bases spanning the gap. CDR3 nucleotide sequence: TGTGCCAGCAGCCGGAGGGTTGAGCAGTTCTTC. This translates into CASSRRVEQFF.

The gene calls are TRBV11-2 and TRBJ2-1; 11 bases are shared with TRBD2. The CDR3 runs 16 residues. CDR1 and CDR2 from the germline V gene are SGHAT and FQNNGV. V trimming: 1 base; J trimming: 9 bases; junction bases outside the gene matches: 8. This chain's CDR3 is CASSLVVLAGGGEQFF. The CDR3 coding sequence is TGTGCCAGCAGCTTAGTTGTGCTAGCGGGAGGCGGTGAGCAGTTCTTC.

The chain has TRBV27 and TRBJ1-1, with D unclear. Looked up from germline, CDR1 is MNHEY and CDR2 is SMNVEV (reference sequence). The V gene lost 3 bases and the J gene lost 0 bases, with 11 bases spanning the gap. This CDR3 has 15 amino acids. The CDR3, as DNA: TGTGCCAGCAGTTTGGATTGGGGATTGAACACTGAAGCTTTCTTT. Its translation: CASSLDWGLNTEAFF.

The rearrangement links TRBV6-6 to TRBJ1-2; D may be TRBD1 (6 bases). Trimming shortened V by 5 bases and J by 2 bases, and 12 bases separated the two germline ends. CDR1 is MNHNY, CDR2 SVGAGI, per germline (reference sequence). This CDR3 region has 14 residues. The CDR3, as DNA: TGTGCCAGCAGTCTACAGGGCAGAAACTATGGCTACACCTTC. Translated: CASSLQGRNYGYTF.

The chain is built from TRBV10-3 and TRBJ2-7, with 11 bases matching TRBD1. The length of the CDR3 is 15 residues. CDR1 and CDR2 (germline): ENHRY, SYGVKD. The ends lost 3 bases at V and 5 bases at J; junction bases unmatched: 6. The CDR3 sequence is CAISDGGQGVHEQYF. The CDR3 DNA reads TGTGCCATCAGTGATGGGGGACAGGGGGTCCACGAGCAGTACTTC.

This clone was counted a single time. This chain joins TRBV28 and TRBJ2-1, with TRBD2 matching over 8 bases. The J segment lost 7 bases and the V segment lost 5 bases, leaving 10 bases of the junction unmatched. Germline-derived CDR1 and CDR2 are MDHEN and SYDVKM. The CDR3 covers 15 residues. The chain's CDR3 is CASSPARGGANEQFF. The CDR3 bases are TGTGCCAGCAGTCCGGCTCGGGGGGGCGCGAATGAGCAGTTCTTC.